This is a list of T cell receptor beta chains from one sample in a study of OX40 agonist ivuxolimab in advanced cancers. Assay: immunoSEQ multiplex PCR; the TCRdb copy retains only in-frame clones and omits some. The data contain more than 11,000 clones, more than 75% of them singletons. This sample comprised CD4+ or CD8+ T cells sorted from blood, obtained in a trial of the OX40 agonist ivuxolimab. These receptors all stem from an adult with an advanced solid tumor such as melanoma, head and neck, liver or kidney cancer. The CDR3 runs from the conserved cysteine through the conserved F or W. A D gene is named only where the DNA matches it firmly. Clone size is stated in some rows and not others, as once, few, many or a class when expanded.

d_call,clone_size,v_call,j_call,cdr3_aa,cdr3_nt
.,.,TRBV6-6,TRBJ1-3,CASSYYSGNTIYF,TGTGCCAGCAGTTACTACTCAGGAAACACCATATATTTT
.,.,TRBV11-3,TRBJ2-7,CASSLGAGYEQYF,TGTGCCAGCAGCTTAGGGGCAGGGTATGAGCAGTACTTC
.,.,TRBV4-1,TRBJ2-7,CASSQGERAHEQYF,TGCGCCAGCAGCCAAGGGGAAAGGGCCCACGAGCAGTACTTC
.,.,TRBV10-1,TRBJ2-2,CASSEIQGGNTGELFF,TGCGCCAGCAGTGAGATTCAGGGGGGTAATACCGGGGAGCTGTTTTTT
.,few,TRBV25-1,TRBJ1-5,CASSVFQVNQPQHF,TGTGCCAGCAGTGTATTTCAGGTCAATCAGCCCCAGCATTTT
TRBD2,.,TRBV11-3,TRBJ2-1,CASSLDPGGRLSEQFF,TGTGCCAGCAGCTTAGACCCGGGGGGGCGTCTTTCTGAGCAGTTCTTC
TRBD1,few,TRBV5-1,TRBJ1-1,CASSLRTGSTSLVNTEAFF,TGCGCCAGCAGCTTGCGGACAGGAAGCACTTCCTTGGTCAACACTGAAGCTTTCTTT
TRBD1,.,TRBV11-2,TRBJ1-2,CASSLAGTDNYGYTF,TGTGCCAGCAGCTTAGCAGGGACAGACAACTATGGCTACACCTTC
.,.,TRBV27,TRBJ1-1,CASSLMGRENTEAFF,TGTGCCAGCAGTTTAATGGGTAGGGAGAACACTGAAGCTTTCTTT
.,.,TRBV7-9,TRBJ2-3,CASSSSDTQYF,TGTGCCAGCAGCTCATCCGATACGCAGTATTTT
.,.,TRBV12-5,TRBJ2-2,CASGPPTGELFF,TGTGCTAGTGGTCCACCCACCGGGGAGCTGTTTTTT
TRBD2,.,TRBV29-1,TRBJ2-1,CSVSGLAGEQFF,TGCAGCGTTAGCGGACTAGCCGGTGAGCAGTTCTTC
TRBD1,.,TRBV6-5,TRBJ1-6,CASSPGGGSPLHF,TGTGCCAGCAGCCCAGGGGGTGGTTCACCCCTCCACTTT
TRBD1,.,TRBV15,TRBJ1-2,CATSRGLGGYYGYTF,TGTGCCACCAGCAGAGGTTTAGGGGGCTACTATGGCTACACCTTC
TRBD1,.,TRBV7-8,TRBJ1-4,CASSPSGGNEKLFF,TGTGCCAGCAGCCCTTCAGGGGGTAATGAAAAACTGTTTTTT
.,few,TRBV19,TRBJ1-1,CASSRKRGVNTEAFF,TGTGCCAGTAGCAGAAAAAGAGGGGTGAACACTGAAGCTTTCTTT
.,.,TRBV6-5,TRBJ1-5,CASSDGRGTAQHF,TGTGCCAGCAGCGACGGACGGGGTACAGCCCAGCATTTT
.,.,TRBV7-2,TRBJ2-5,CASSPEGGETQYF,TGTGCCAGCAGCCCAGAGGGGGGGGAGACCCAGTACTTC
.,medium-sized,TRBV25-1,TRBJ1-1,CASSWQENTEAFF,TGTGCCAGCAGTTGGCAGGAGAACACTGAAGCTTTCTTT
.,.,TRBV2,TRBJ2-2,CASIGTRASNTGELFF,TGTGCCAGCATTGGGACTCGAGCCTCGAACACCGGGGAGCTGTTTTTT
.,few,TRBV25-1,TRBJ2-7,CASSTRGEQYF,TGTGCCAGCAGCACTAGGGGTGAGCAGTACTTC
.,.,TRBV11-1,TRBJ2-2,CASSPFIGPGELFF,TGTGCCAGCAGCCCCTTTATTGGTCCCGGGGAGCTGTTTTTT
TRBD2,.,TRBV5-4,TRBJ2-4,CASSFSGGADIQYF,TGTGCCAGCAGCTTTAGCGGGGGGGCGGACATTCAGTACTTC
.,.,TRBV5-4,TRBJ1-1,CASSFGSGEAFF,TGTGCCAGCAGCTTCGGATCAGGGGAAGCTTTCTTT
TRBD1,.,TRBV11-2,TRBJ2-7,CASRGTGGRYEQYF,TGTGCCAGCAGGGGGACAGGGGGCAGATACGAGCAGTACTTC
.,medium-sized,TRBV9,TRBJ2-7,CASSVGADEQYF,TGTGCCAGCAGCGTAGGGGCGGACGAGCAGTACTTC
.,.,TRBV6-5,TRBJ2-3,CASSFQLDVDTQYF,TGTGCCAGCAGTTTTCAACTAGATGTTGATACGCAGTATTTT
.,.,TRBV14,TRBJ1-2,CASSSGTNYGYTF,TGTGCCAGCAGTTCGGGAACTAACTATGGCTACACCTTC
.,.,TRBV27,TRBJ1-1,CASSLWLGSTEAFF,TGTGCCAGCAGTTTATGGTTGGGGAGCACTGAAGCTTTCTTT
.,.,TRBV4-1,TRBJ1-2,CASSQLQGGGNYGYTF,TGCGCCAGCAGCCAACTACAGGGAGGGGGTAACTATGGCTACACCTTC
.,.,TRBV5-1,TRBJ2-1,CASSPRGGDTYNEQFF,TGCGCCAGCAGCCCACGGGGCGGGGACACTTACAATGAGCAGTTCTTC
TRBD1,.,TRBV5-4,TRBJ1-5,CASSPGTGLQPQHF,TGTGCCAGCAGCCCCGGGACAGGGTTACAGCCCCAGCATTTT
.,.,TRBV6-5,TRBJ1-2,CASSYSNEGRYGYTF,TGTGCCAGCAGTTACTCGAACGAGGGGCGCTATGGCTACACCTTC
.,few,TRBV9,TRBJ1-1,CASTAGGEMNTEAFF,TGTGCCAGCACCGCGGGGGGGGAAATGAACACTGAAGCTTTCTTT
TRBD1,.,TRBV4-3,TRBJ2-7,CASSQFNGQAEQYF,TGCGCCAGCAGCCAATTTAACGGACAGGCCGAGCAGTACTTC
TRBD1,few,TRBV2,TRBJ1-5,CASRVTGADGNQPQHF,TGTGCCAGCCGGGTGACAGGGGCCGACGGCAATCAGCCCCAGCATTTT
.,.,TRBV7-2,TRBJ2-1,CASSWGGRNEQFF,TGTGCCAGCAGCTGGGGGGGGCGTAATGAGCAGTTCTTC
.,once,TRBV19,TRBJ1-2,CASSLPRTVSNYGYTF,TGTGCCAGTAGTCTTCCCCGGACAGTATCTAACTATGGCTACACCTTC
TRBD1,.,TRBV5-4,TRBJ1-2,CASRKGTEGYTF,TGTGCCAGCAGGAAAGGGACAGAAGGCTACACCTTC
.,once,TRBV27,TRBJ1-4,CASSLYRAGEEKLFF,TGTGCCAGCAGTTTATATCGGGCAGGGGAGGAAAAACTGTTTTTT
TRBD1,.,TRBV10-1,TRBJ2-7,CASSPGQVYEQYF,TGCGCCAGCAGTCCGGGACAGGTCTACGAGCAGTACTTC
.,.,TRBV11-2,TRBJ2-1,CASSVHGTLYNEQFF,TGTGCCAGCAGCGTACACGGGACTCTCTACAATGAGCAGTTCTTC
TRBD2,.,TRBV6-5,TRBJ2-2,CASSYVLARNTGELFF,TGTGCCAGCAGTTACGTACTAGCGAGGAACACCGGGGAGCTGTTTTTT
.,.,TRBV9,TRBJ2-2,CASSVPPGSATNTGELFF,TGTGCCAGCAGCGTACCCCCGGGTAGCGCGACGAACACCGGGGAGCTGTTTTTT
.,large,TRBV4-1,TRBJ1-1,CASSLKTVNTEAFF,TGCGCCAGCAGCCTCAAGACAGTGAACACTGAAGCTTTCTTT
.,.,TRBV30,TRBJ1-1,CAWTGMVNTEAFF,TGTGCCTGGACGGGTATGGTGAACACTGAAGCTTTCTTT